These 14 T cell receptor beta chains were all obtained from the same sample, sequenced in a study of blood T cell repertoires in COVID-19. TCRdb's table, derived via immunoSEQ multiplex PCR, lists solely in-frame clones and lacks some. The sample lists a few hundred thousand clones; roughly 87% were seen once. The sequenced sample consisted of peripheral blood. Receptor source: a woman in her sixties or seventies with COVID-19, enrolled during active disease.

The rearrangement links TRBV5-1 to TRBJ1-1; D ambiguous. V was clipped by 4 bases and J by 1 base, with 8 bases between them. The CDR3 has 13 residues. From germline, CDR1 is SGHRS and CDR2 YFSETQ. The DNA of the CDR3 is TGCGCCAGCAGCCTTAGTCAGAACACTGAAGCTTTCTTT. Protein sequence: CASSLSQNTEAFF.

This chain's CDR3 is CASRLAPGELFF. CDR3 in DNA: TGTGCCAGCAGATTAGCCCCCGGGGAGCTGTTTTTT. The chain links TRBV2 to TRBJ2-2, with no clear D. The V gene lost 6 bases and the J gene lost 6 bases, with 8 bases spanning the gap. CDR3 length: 12 amino acids. The germline V gene encodes CDR1 SNHLY and CDR2 FYNNEI.

The CDR3 DNA reads TGTGCCAGCAGCTTCCTAGTGGCTGGTGGCTACACCTTC. It translates to CASSFLVAGGYTF. The rearrangement joins TRBV5-6 to TRBJ1-2, with D unclear. The germline V and J ends were trimmed by 2 bases and 7 bases, with 12 bases remaining between them. The CDR3 is made up of 13 amino acids. Germline loops: CDR1 SGHDT, CDR2 YYEEEE.

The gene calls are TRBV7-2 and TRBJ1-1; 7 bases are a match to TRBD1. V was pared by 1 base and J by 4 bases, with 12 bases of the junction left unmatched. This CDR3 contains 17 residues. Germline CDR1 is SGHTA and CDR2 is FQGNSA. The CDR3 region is CASSLVPTGVASTEAFF. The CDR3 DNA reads TGTGCCAGCAGCTTAGTCCCCACAGGGGTAGCGAGCACTGAAGCTTTCTTT.

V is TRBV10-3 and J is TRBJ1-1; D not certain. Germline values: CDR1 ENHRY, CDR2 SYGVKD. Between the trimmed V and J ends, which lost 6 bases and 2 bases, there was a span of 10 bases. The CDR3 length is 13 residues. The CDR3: CAIRTSGNTEAFF. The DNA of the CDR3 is TGTGCCATCAGAACAAGTGGTAACACTGAAGCTTTCTTT.

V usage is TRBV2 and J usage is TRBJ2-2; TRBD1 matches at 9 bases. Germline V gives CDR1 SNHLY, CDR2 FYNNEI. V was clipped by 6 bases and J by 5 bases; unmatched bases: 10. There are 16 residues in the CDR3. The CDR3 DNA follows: TGTGCCAGCAGGGGCCCGGGACAGGGTAGGACCGGGGAGCTGTTTTTT. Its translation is CASRGPGQGRTGELFF.

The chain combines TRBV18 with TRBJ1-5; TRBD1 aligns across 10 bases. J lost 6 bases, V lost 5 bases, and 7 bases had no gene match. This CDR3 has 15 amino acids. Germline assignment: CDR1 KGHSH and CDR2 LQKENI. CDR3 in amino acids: CASSTRQGASQPQHF. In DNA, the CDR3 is TGTGCCAGCTCAACGCGACAGGGGGCCAGTCAGCCCCAGCATTTT.

Written as DNA, the CDR3 is TGTGCCAGCAGTGAATCCGGGGGGGCAGTCACTGAAGCTTTCTTT. This sequence encodes CASSESGGAVTEAFF. The chain links TRBV25-1 to TRBJ1-1, with a weak D call TRBD1 (6 bases). Germline V CDR1 and CDR2: MGHDK, SYGVNS. This CDR3 spans 15 amino acids. The V gene lost 1 base and the J gene lost 4 bases, with 13 bases spanning the gap.

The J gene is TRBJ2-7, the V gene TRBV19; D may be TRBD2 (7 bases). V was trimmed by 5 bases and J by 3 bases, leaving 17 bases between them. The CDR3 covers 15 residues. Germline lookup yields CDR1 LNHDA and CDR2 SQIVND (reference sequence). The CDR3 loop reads CASSPPGGLSYEQYF. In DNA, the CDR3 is TGTGCCAGTAGTCCACCCGGGGGGCTAAGCTACGAGCAGTACTTC.

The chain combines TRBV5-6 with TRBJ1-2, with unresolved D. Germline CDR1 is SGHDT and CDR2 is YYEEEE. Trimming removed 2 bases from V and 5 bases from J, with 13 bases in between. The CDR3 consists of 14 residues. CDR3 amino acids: CASSFEGTRYGYTF. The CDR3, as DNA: TGTGCCAGCAGCTTCGAGGGTACTAGGTATGGCTACACCTTC.

The CDR3 nucleotides are TGTGCCAGCAGCTTAGTCCGGGACAGTCTAAGCTCCTACAATGAGCAGTTCTTC. Translated: CASSLVRDSLSSYNEQFF. V and J are TRBV7-6 and TRBJ2-1, with 7 bases that match TRBD1. V gave up 1 base and J gave up 0 bases; unmatched junction bases: 9. The V gene's germline CDR1 is SGHVS and CDR2 FNYEAQ. The CDR3 has 18 residues. Variable domain in full (rest from reference TRBV7-6 and TRBJ2-1): GAGVSQSPRYKVTKRGQDVALRCDPISGHVSLYWYRQALGQGPEFLTYFNYEAQQDKSGLPNDRFSAERPEGSISTLTIQRTEQRDSAMYRCASSLVRDSLSSYNEQFFGPGTRLTVL.

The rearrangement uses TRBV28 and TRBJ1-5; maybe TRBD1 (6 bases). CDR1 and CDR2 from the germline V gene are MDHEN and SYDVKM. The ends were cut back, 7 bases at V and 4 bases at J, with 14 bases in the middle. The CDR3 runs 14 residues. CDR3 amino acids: CASTFGQSNQPQHF. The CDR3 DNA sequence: TGTGCCAGCACCTTTGGACAGAGTAATCAGCCCCAGCATTTT.

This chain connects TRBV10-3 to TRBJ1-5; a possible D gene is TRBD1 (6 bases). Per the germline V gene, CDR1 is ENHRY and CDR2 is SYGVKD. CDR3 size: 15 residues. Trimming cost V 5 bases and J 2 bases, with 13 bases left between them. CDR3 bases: TGTGCCATCAGTACCTGGGGGCTGGGCAATCAGCCCCAGCATTTT. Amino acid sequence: CAISTWGLGNQPQHF.

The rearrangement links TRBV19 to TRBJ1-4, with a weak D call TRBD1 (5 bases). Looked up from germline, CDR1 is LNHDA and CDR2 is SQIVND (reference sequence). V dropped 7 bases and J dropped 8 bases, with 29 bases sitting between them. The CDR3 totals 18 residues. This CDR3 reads CASTPRGGRAQTGEKLFF. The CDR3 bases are TGTGCCAGTACCCCCCGGGGCGGGAGGGCACAAACGGGGGAAAAACTGTTTTTT.